This T cell receptor (beta chain) was sequenced for a study of graft-versus-host responses after intestinal transplantation. Study details: After anti-thymocyte globulin induction, recipients took tacrolimus and steroids for three to four years. Findings and caveats of the study: Present in recipient marrow, GvH clones included some that appeared first in ileum or blood.

CDR1 and CDR2 from the germline V gene are WNHNN and SYGVQD (reference sequence). Losses at the gene ends were 0 bases for V and 3 bases for J; bases not matched to a gene: 4. This CDR3 is 15 amino acids long. Libraries were prepared by immunoSEQ multiplex PCR; TCRdb keeps only in-frame clonotypes and omits some of them. The table has about 85,000 clones, about 91% seen once; the top ten hold less than 8.5%. A single count supports this clone. The antigen remains undetermined. This rearrangement joins TRBV10-1 to TRBJ2-5; 7 bases are shared with TRBD2. The sample consisted of unstimulated CD8+ T cells sorted from spleen or lymph node cells, taken before transplant. This TCR came from a human donor who was the organ donor for an intestinal transplant. CDR3 sequence: CASSESGRGEETQYF. CDR3 in DNA: TGCGCCAGCAGTGAGTCTGGCCGGGGGGAAGAGACCCAGTACTTC.